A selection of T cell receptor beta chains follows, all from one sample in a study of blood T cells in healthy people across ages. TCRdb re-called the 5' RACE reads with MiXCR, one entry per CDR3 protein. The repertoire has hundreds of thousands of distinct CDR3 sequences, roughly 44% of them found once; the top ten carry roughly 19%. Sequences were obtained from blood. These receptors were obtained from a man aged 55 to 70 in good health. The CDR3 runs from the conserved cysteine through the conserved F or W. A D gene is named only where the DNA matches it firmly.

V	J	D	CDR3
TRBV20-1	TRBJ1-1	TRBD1	CSAGDDRATEAFF
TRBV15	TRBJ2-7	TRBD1	CATSTTGVEQYF
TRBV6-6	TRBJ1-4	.	CASSAWELREKLFF
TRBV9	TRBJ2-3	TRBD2	CASSVGTSGGNTQYF
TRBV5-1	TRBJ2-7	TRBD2	CASTPGTSNYEQYF
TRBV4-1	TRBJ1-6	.	CASSQEIGQTNSPLHF
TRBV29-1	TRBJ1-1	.	CSVEEGKGTEAFF
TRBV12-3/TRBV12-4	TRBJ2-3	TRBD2	CASSLHLAGGTDTQYF
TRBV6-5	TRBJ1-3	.	CASSVQVGSGNTIYF
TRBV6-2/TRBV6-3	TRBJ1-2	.	CASRQQVHYGYTF